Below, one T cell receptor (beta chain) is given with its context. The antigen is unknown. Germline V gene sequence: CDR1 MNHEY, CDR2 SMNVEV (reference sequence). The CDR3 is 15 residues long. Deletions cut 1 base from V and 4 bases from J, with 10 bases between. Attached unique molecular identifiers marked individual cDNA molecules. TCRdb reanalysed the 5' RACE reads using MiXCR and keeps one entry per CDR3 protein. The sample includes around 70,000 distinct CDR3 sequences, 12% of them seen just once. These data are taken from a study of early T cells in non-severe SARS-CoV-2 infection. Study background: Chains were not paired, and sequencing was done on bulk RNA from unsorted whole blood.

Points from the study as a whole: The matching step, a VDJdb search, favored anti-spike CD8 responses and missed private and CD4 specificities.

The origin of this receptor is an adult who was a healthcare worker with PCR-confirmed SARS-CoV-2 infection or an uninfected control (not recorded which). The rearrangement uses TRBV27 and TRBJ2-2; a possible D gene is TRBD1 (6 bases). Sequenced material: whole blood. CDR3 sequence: CASSLFVRGTGELFF. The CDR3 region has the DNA TGTGCCAGCAGTTTATTCGTCAGGGGCACCGGGGAGCTGTTTTTT.